This entry describes one T cell receptor beta chain. The record originates from a study of blood T cell repertoires in COVID-19. Libraries were prepared by immunoSEQ multiplex PCR; TCRdb keeps only in-frame clonotypes and omits some of them. The sample lists about 81,000 clones, 80% to 90% occurring once. The CDR3 loop spans 14 amino acids. The V gene's germline CDR1 is SGHTA and CDR2 FQGNSA. V trimming: 5 bases; J trimming: 4 bases; junction bases outside the gene matches: 4. The TCR sequence derives from a woman at least 80 years old with acute or convalescent COVID-19. The J gene is TRBJ2-3, the V gene TRBV7-2, with 9 bases aligning to TRBD1. The source material was peripheral blood. The CDR3 DNA reads as TGTGCCAGCAGCCCAGGGACAGGGTCAGATACGCAGTATTTT. Protein sequence: CASSPGTGSDTQYF.